Presented here are 14 T cell receptor beta chains from one specimen sequenced in a study of cytomegalovirus exposure and HLA in healthy donors. Primers: 60 Vbeta forward and 13 Jbeta reverse. Here immunoSEQ multiplex PCR was the method, and the copy in TCRdb shows in-frame clones only, minus some. The table records 99,000 or so clones, 60% to 85% of them present only once. Material: PBMCs. All receptors derive from a male donor in good health and CMV-seronegative.

The chain has TRBV7-9 and TRBJ1-5, with D uncertain. Looked up from germline, CDR1 is SEHNR and CDR2 is FQNEAQ (reference sequence). V was cut by 0 bases and J by 4 bases, with 16 bases left in between. This CDR3 is built from 17 residues. CDR3 in amino acids: CASSLAGLGQRNQPQHF. The CDR3 bases are TGTGCCAGCAGCTTAGCAGGTCTCGGTCAGAGGAATCAGCCCCAGCATTTT.

The genes are TRBV21-1 and TRBJ1-5; TRBD1 is taken as the D call from the table, unchecked against the DNA. TRBV21-1 is flagged as a pseudogene. The CDR3 covers 16 residues. This CDR3 reads CASSPGRQGVYQPQHF. The CDR3 DNA is TGTGCCAGCAGCCCAGGAAGACAGGGGGTGTATCAGCCCCAGCATTTT.

J is TRBJ2-1 and V is TRBV5-1; perhaps TRBD1 as D (5 bases). The CDR3 loop spans 14 amino acids. Germline-derived CDR1 and CDR2 are SGHRS and YFSETQ. The V and J ends lost 0 bases and 7 bases respectively, with 11 bases between them. As DNA, the CDR3 is TGCGCCAGCAGCTTGGCAGGGCAAGATAATGAGCAGTTCTTC. Protein: CASSLAGQDNEQFF. Based on the CDR3 plus reference TRBV5-1 and TRBJ2-1, the full variable domain is KAGVTQTPRYLIKTRGQQVTLSCSPISGHRSVSWYQQTPGQGLQFLFEYFSETQRNKGNFPGRFSGRQFSNSRSEMNVSTLELGDSALYLCASSLAGQDNEQFFGPGTRLTVL.

V gene TRBV30 combines with J gene TRBJ2-3; 12 bases are a match to TRBD2. CDR1 GTSNPN and CDR2 SVGIG come from the germline V gene (reference sequence). This CDR3 region has 17 residues. Trimming cost V 0 bases and J 2 bases; bases outside gene matches: 6. The CDR3 is CAWSVGRTSGITDTQYF. The CDR3 DNA reads as TGTGCCTGGAGTGTAGGGAGGACTAGCGGGATCACAGATACGCAGTATTTT.

The chain combines TRBV7-2 with TRBJ1-1; 7 positions match TRBD1. Germline values: CDR1 SGHTA, CDR2 FQGNSA. This CDR3 contains 15 residues. J was trimmed by 5 bases and V by 3 bases; bases with no gene match: 9. The CDR3 reads CASSFGAGGDTEAFF. DNA of the CDR3: TGTGCCAGCAGCTTCGGGGCAGGGGGAGATACTGAAGCTTTCTTT.

The gene calls are TRBV19 and TRBJ2-1; 8 bases are shared with TRBD2. V trimming: 0 bases; J trimming: 0 bases; junction bases outside the gene matches: 1. Germline V gene lookup returns CDR1 LNHDA and CDR2 SQIVND (reference sequence). The CDR3 consists of 16 residues. CDR3 DNA sequence: TGTGCCAGTAGTATAGAAAGCGGGAGCTCCTACAATGAGCAGTTCTTC. This gives the protein CASSIESGSSYNEQFF.

The chain recombines TRBV28 with TRBJ1-1; 7 bases fit TRBD1. Trimming at V came to 6 bases and at J to 6 bases, leaving 10 bases not matched to a gene. The V gene's germline CDR1 is MDHEN and CDR2 SYDVKM. The CDR3 spans 14 residues. CDR3 nucleotide sequence: TGTGCCAGCAGCTCGACAGGGATCGGGGCTGAAGCTTTCTTT. This gives the protein CASSSTGIGAEAFF.

This sequence joins TRBV10-2 and TRBJ1-2, with a tentative D call TRBD1 (6 bases). The CDR3 consists of 12 residues. Between the trimmed V and J ends, which lost 4 bases and 4 bases, there was a span of 7 bases. Germline loops: CDR1 WSHSY, CDR2 SAAADI. The CDR3 bases are TGCGCCAGCAGTGTGGACAGCTATGGCTACACCTTC. Residues: CASSVDSYGYTF.

The sample holds one count of this clone. The chain has TRBV5-5 and TRBJ2-7, with 10 bases lining up with TRBD2. The germline V gene has CDR1 SGHKS and CDR2 YYEKEE (reference sequence). This CDR3 region has 15 residues. Germline trimming cut 0 bases from V and 2 bases from J; bases unmatched to any gene: 2. CDR3 sequence (DNA): TGTGCCAGCAGCTTGGTCCTAGCGGGGGCCTACGAGCAGTACTTC. This sequence encodes CASSLVLAGAYEQYF.

V is TRBV30 and J is TRBJ2-5; 7 bases are shared with TRBD2. CDR1 is GTSNPN and CDR2 is SVGIG in the germline V gene (reference sequence). V lost 2 bases, J lost 5 bases, and 5 bases stayed unmatched. This CDR3 is built from 13 residues. CDR3 protein: CAWSLGGIETQYF. The CDR3, as DNA: TGTGCCTGGAGTTTGGGGGGGATTGAGACCCAGTACTTC.

V usage is TRBV28 and J usage is TRBJ2-7, with 8 bases aligning to TRBD1. Germline V lookup: CDR1 MDHEN, CDR2 SYDVKM. V was clipped by 2 bases and J by 7 bases; unmatched bases: 7. The CDR3 length is 14 residues. CDR3 amino acids: CASSLRQGAREQYF. CDR3 DNA sequence: TGTGCCAGCAGTTTAAGGCAGGGGGCGCGAGAGCAGTACTTC.

This clone was observed a single time. The chain has TRBV7-3 and TRBJ2-2; 10 nucleotides match TRBD1. Unmatched junction bases numbered 8, after V lost 7 bases and J lost 6 bases. Germline CDR1 is SGHTA and CDR2 is FQGTGA. The CDR3 loop spans 15 amino acids. The CDR3 region is CASTPGTGVAGELFF. The CDR3 region has the DNA TGTGCCAGCACCCCCGGGACAGGGGTAGCCGGGGAGCTGTTTTTT. Using reference TRBV7-3 and TRBJ2-2 for the parts outside the CDR3, the full variable domain is GAGVSQTPSNKVTEKGKYVELRCDPISGHTALYWYRQSLGQGPEFLIYFQGTGAADDSGLPNDRFFAVRPEGSVSTLKIQRTERGDSAVYLCASTPGTGVAGELFFGEGSRLTVL.

The chain has TRBV25-1 and TRBJ2-5; tentative D call: TRBD1 (5 bases). The J call may be in error: the DNA end matches TRBJ2-7 better. There are 16 residues in the CDR3. Germline V gives CDR1 MGHDK, CDR2 SYGVNS. The CDR3 sequence: CASSSARAERPYEQYF. The CDR3, as DNA: TGTGCCAGCAGTTCAGCCAGGGCCGAGCGCCCTTACGAGCAGTACTTC.

The chain couples TRBV5-5 to TRBJ2-7, with D possibly matching TRBD1 (6 bases). Germline V gene lookup returns CDR1 SGHKS and CDR2 YYEKEE (reference sequence). The CDR3 has 15 amino acids. V was clipped by 4 bases and J by 3 bases, with 17 bases between them. The CDR3 bases are TGTGCCAGCAGCCTATCGACAGGAGAGATCTACGAGCAGTACTTC. Its translation: CASSLSTGEIYEQYF.